Here is one T cell receptor beta chain with its context. This entry belongs to a study of T cells in Graves' hyperthyroidism and ophthalmopathy. Germline V lookup: CDR1 SNHLY, CDR2 FYNNEI. Germline trimming cut 5 bases from V and 6 bases from J; bases unmatched to any gene: 9. The CDR3 is made up of 15 amino acids. What was amplified from RNA transcripts were TCR beta CDR3 regions. First-round RT-PCR with HTBI primers amplified the TCR CDR3 region. A single record per CDR3 protein comes from TCRdb applying MiXCR to the multiplex PCR reads. Here the sample spans about 840,000 distinct CDR3 sequences, 38% being singletons.

The sample taken for sequencing was blood. The sequence came from a man between 18 and 29 years old with Graves' hyperthyroidism. The chain recombines TRBV2 with TRBJ1-2, with TRBD1 matching over 10 bases. The CDR3 region has the DNA TGTGCCAGCAGTTACGTAACCGGGACAGGGGATGGCTACACCTTC. This translates into CASSYVTGTGDGYTF.